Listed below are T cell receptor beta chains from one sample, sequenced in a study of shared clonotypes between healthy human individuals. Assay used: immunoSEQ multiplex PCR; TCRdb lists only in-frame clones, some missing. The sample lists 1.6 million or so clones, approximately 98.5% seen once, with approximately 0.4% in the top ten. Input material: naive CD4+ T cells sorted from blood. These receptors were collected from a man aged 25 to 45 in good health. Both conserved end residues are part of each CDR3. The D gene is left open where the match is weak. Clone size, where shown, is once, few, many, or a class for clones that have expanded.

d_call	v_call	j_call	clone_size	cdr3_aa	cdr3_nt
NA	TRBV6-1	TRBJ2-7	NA	CASSLRWGDEQYF	TGTGCCAGCAGCCTCCGTTGGGGGGACGAGCAGTACTTC
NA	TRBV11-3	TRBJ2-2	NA	CASSFTSPRNTGELFF	TGTGCCAGCAGCTTTACGAGCCCGCGGAACACCGGGGAGCTGTTTTTT
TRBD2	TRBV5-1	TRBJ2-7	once	CASSLAVSGSVYEQYF	TGCGCCAGCAGCTTGGCGGTAAGCGGGAGCGTCTACGAGCAGTACTTC
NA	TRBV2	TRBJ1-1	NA	CASSEAVTNTEAFF	TGTGCCAGCAGTGAAGCAGTGACGAACACTGAAGCTTTCTTT
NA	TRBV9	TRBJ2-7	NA	CASSATTTTSEQYF	TGTGCCAGCAGCGCTACAACTACCACCTCCGAGCAGTACTTC
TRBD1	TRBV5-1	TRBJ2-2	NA	CASSAGQANTGELFF	TGCGCCAGCAGCGCGGGACAGGCGAACACCGGGGAGCTGTTTTTT
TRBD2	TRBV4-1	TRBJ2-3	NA	CASGTTADTQYF	TGCGCCAGCGGGACTACGGCAGATACGCAGTATTTT
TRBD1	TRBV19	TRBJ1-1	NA	CASRDSGQPNTEAFF	TGTGCCAGTAGGGATTCGGGACAGCCGAACACTGAAGCTTTCTTT
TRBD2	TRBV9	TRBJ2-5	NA	CASSLAGGLETQYF	TGTGCCAGCAGCTTAGCGGGAGGTCTAGAGACCCAGTACTTC
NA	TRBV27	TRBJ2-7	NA	CASKRSDGDEQYF	TGTGCCAGCAAGCGGTCGGATGGAGACGAGCAGTACTTC
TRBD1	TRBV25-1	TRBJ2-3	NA	CASSRSQGPSTDTQYF	TGTGCCAGCAGTCGTTCACAGGGGCCTAGCACAGATACGCAGTATTTT
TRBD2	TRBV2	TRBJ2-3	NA	CATGTSGSGSDTQYF	TGTGCCACCGGGACTAGCGGGAGTGGGTCAGATACGCAGTATTTT
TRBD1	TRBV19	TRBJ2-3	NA	CASRGDRGRADTQYF	TGTGCCAGTAGGGGCGACAGGGGGCGCGCAGATACGCAGTATTTT
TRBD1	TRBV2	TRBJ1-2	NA	CASSERRQGEGYTF	TGTGCCAGCAGTGAACGGAGACAGGGAGAAGGCTACACCTTC
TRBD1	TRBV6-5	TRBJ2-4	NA	CASSYSGTGRKNIQYF	TGTGCCAGCAGTTACTCCGGGACAGGGCGCAAAAACATTCAGTACTTC
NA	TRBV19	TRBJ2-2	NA	CASSPPTGRGPVPGELFF	TGTGCCAGTAGTCCCCCGACAGGGCGGGGGCCTGTGCCCGGGGAGCTGTTTTTT
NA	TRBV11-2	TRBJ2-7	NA	CASSSPRQRISYEQYF	TGTGCCAGCAGCTCCCCCCGACAGCGGATTTCATACGAGCAGTACTTC
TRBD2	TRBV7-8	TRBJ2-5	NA	CASSSSGRRQETQYF	TGTGCCAGCAGCAGTAGCGGGAGAAGACAAGAGACCCAGTACTTC